These 30 T cell receptor beta chains were sequenced from one sample in a study of blood T cell repertoires in COVID-19. TCRdb's table, derived via immunoSEQ multiplex PCR, lists solely in-frame clones and lacks some. The profile shows 200,000 to 300,000 clones, approximately 88% of them singletons. The source material was PBMCs or T cells enriched from blood (not recorded which). These receptors all come from a woman under 40 with acute COVID-19.

The chain joins TRBV19 to TRBJ1-6; D is ambiguous. The germline gives CDR1 LNHDA, CDR2 SQIVND (reference sequence). Deletions cut 3 bases from V and 7 bases from J, with 7 bases between. The CDR3 is 13 amino acids. The CDR3 spells CASSIGSNSPLHF. CDR3 nucleotide sequence: TGTGCCAGTAGTATCGGGTCAAATTCACCCCTCCACTTT.

The rearrangement links TRBV13 to TRBJ1-2; the D is unclear. Trimming removed 3 bases from V and 6 bases from J, with 11 bases in between. The V gene's germline CDR1 is PRHDT and CDR2 FYEKMQ (reference sequence). The CDR3 extends over 13 amino acids. The CDR3 region is CASSLGETHGYTF. In nucleotides, the CDR3 is TGTGCCAGCAGCTTGGGAGAGACCCATGGCTACACCTTC.

The chain combines TRBV2 with TRBJ1-1, with unresolved D. This CDR3 contains 13 residues. Germline assignment: CDR1 SNHLY and CDR2 FYNNEI. Deletions cut 7 bases from V and 5 bases from J, with 14 bases between. CDR3 sequence reads: CASTEAARTEAFF. In nucleotides, the CDR3 is TGTGCCAGCACCGAGGCAGCGCGGACTGAAGCTTTCTTT.

V usage is TRBV4-3 and J usage is TRBJ2-7, with a possible D match to TRBD1 (5 bases). This CDR3 is built from 15 residues. V was shortened by 1 base and J by 0 bases, with 10 bases between the two germline ends. Germline assignment: CDR1 LGHNA and CDR2 YSLEER. The CDR3: CASSQGVGASYEQYF. The CDR3 region has the DNA TGCGCCAGCAGCCAAGGGGTAGGGGCCTCCTACGAGCAGTACTTC.

This clone came up once. This chain connects TRBV21-1 to TRBJ1-5; the DNA was not compared with TRBD1, the D call given in the table. TRBV21-1 is recorded as a pseudogene. The CDR3 length is 18 residues. CDR3 nucleotide sequence: TGTGCCAGCAGCAAAAAAAGCACCGGACAGGGGCCTAATCAGCCCCAGCATTTT. This translates into CASSKKSTGQGPNQPQHF.

The CDR3 bases are TGTGCCAGCAGCGACATGAACACTGAAGCTTTCTTT. Amino acid sequence: CASSDMNTEAFF. This chain joins TRBV5-4 and TRBJ1-1; D ambiguous. The CDR3 is 12 amino acids. Trimming removed 4 bases at V and 0 bases at J, with 4 bases between. The V gene's germline CDR1 is SGHNT and CDR2 YYREEE (reference sequence).

The chain joins TRBV5-1 to TRBJ2-2, with TRBD2 matching 8 bases. Per the germline V gene, CDR1 is SGHRS and CDR2 is YFSETQ. The CDR3 is 15 residues long. The V segment lost 4 bases and the J segment 6 bases; nucleotides outside the gene matches: 8. The CDR3 protein is CASSRTGGPAGELFF. The CDR3 DNA reads TGCGCCAGCAGCCGGACGGGGGGGCCAGCCGGGGAGCTGTTTTTT.

The chain carries TRBV6-5 and TRBJ1-2; TRBD1 agrees at 7 bases. Germline values: CDR1 MNHEY, CDR2 SVGAGI. V dropped 7 bases and J dropped 6; count of bases not matched to a gene: 8. The length of the CDR3 is 13 residues. The CDR3 sequence: CASTWGTANGYTF. The CDR3, as DNA: TGTGCCAGCACGTGGGGGACAGCGAATGGCTACACCTTC.

The rearrangement joins TRBV19 to TRBJ2-7; perhaps TRBD1 as D (5 bases). V was cut by 5 bases and J by 0 bases, with 20 bases left in between. This CDR3 is 17 amino acids long. Germline V CDR1 and CDR2: LNHDA, SQIVND (reference sequence). Written as DNA, the CDR3 is TGTGCCAGTAGTCCTCGGCCTCACAGGTGGAGCTCCTACGAGCAGTACTTC. It yields the protein CASSPRPHRWSSYEQYF.

The chain has TRBV10-1 and TRBJ1-1; D is perhaps TRBD1 (5 bases). Germline-derived CDR1 and CDR2 are WNHNN and SYGVQD (reference sequence). The CDR3 runs 14 residues. V gave up 5 bases and J gave up 0 bases, with 10 bases separating them. The CDR3 nucleotides are TGCGCCAGCAGTAAAGACAGTATGAACACTGAAGCTTTCTTT. This encodes CASSKDSMNTEAFF.

The chain couples TRBV28 to TRBJ1-2; 12 positions agree with TRBD1. Germline CDR1 is MDHEN and CDR2 is SYDVKM. Trimming removed 3 bases from V and 7 bases from J; junction bases left unmatched: 6. The CDR3 runs to 15 residues. The CDR3 protein is CASSFPGQGALGYTF. For the CDR3, the DNA is TGTGCCAGCAGTTTCCCGGGACAGGGGGCTCTTGGCTACACCTTC.

This clone was found a few times. The chain recombines TRBV6-1 with TRBJ1-4; D is possibly TRBD1 (5 bases). V lost 0 bases and J lost 8, with 10 bases in between. Per germline, CDR1 MNHNS and CDR2 SASEGT. This CDR3 is 14 amino acids long. CDR3 sequence: CASSEALNREKLFF. CDR3 nucleotides: TGTGCCAGCAGTGAAGCGCTTAACAGGGAAAAACTGTTTTTT.

This chain links TRBV25-1 with TRBJ1-2; D is perhaps TRBD1 (5 bases). The CDR3 is 15 amino acids. V was trimmed by 3 bases and J by 3 bases, leaving 14 bases between them. Germline CDR1 reads MGHDK; CDR2 reads SYGVNS. The CDR3: CASSDPAAGYYGYTF. The CDR3 DNA follows: TGTGCCAGCAGTGACCCCGCCGCAGGGTACTATGGCTACACCTTC.

The chain recombines TRBV13 with TRBJ2-7; D is unclear. Germline values: CDR1 PRHDT, CDR2 FYEKMQ (reference sequence). V lost 4 bases and J lost 4, with 8 bases in between. The CDR3 totals 12 residues. CDR3 DNA sequence: TGTGCCAGCAGCTCCCTAGGATACGAGCAGTACTTC. It yields the protein CASSSLGYEQYF.

The chain employs TRBV2 and TRBJ1-2; D may be TRBD1 (6 bases). Between the trimmed V and J ends, which lost 10 bases and 1 base, there was a span of 13 bases. CDR3 length: 13 residues. The V gene's germline CDR1 is SNHLY and CDR2 FYNNEI. The CDR3: CATRTAFNYGYTF. The CDR3 coding sequence is TGTGCCACACGGACAGCCTTTAACTATGGCTACACCTTC.

There are a few counts of this clone. The V and J genes are TRBV7-9 and TRBJ2-7; D is possibly TRBD1 (6 bases). The V gene's germline CDR1 is SEHNR and CDR2 FQNEAQ (reference sequence). The CDR3 runs 16 residues. Trimming pared 5 bases from V and 3 bases from J, leaving 20 bases between. CDR3 amino acids: CASSATTGDTLYEQYF. The CDR3 bases are TGTGCCAGCAGCGCAACGACAGGCGACACCCTCTACGAGCAGTACTTC.

V and J are TRBV4-3 and TRBJ2-1, with 7 bases identical to TRBD1. There are 15 residues in the CDR3. CDR1 is LGHNA and CDR2 is YSLEER in the germline V gene. V lost 1 base to trimming and J lost 5 bases; unmatched junction nucleotides: 5. The DNA of the CDR3 is TGCGCCAGCAGCCAAGCTGCAGGGGGAAACAATGAGCAGTTCTTC. It codes for CASSQAAGGNNEQFF.

The sample holds a few counts of this clone. This chain uses TRBV10-1 with TRBJ1-4; weak D call: TRBD1 (6 bases). Trimming left V 4 bases short and J 8 bases short, with 11 bases between. In germline, CDR1 is WNHNN, CDR2 SYGVQD (reference sequence). The CDR3 loop spans 13 amino acids. The CDR3 loop reads CASSAGDREKLFF. Here the CDR3 DNA reads TGCGCCAGCAGTGCAGGGGATCGCGAAAAACTGTTTTTT.

V usage is TRBV25-1 and J usage is TRBJ1-1; a weak D match, TRBD1 (6 bases). Germline loops: CDR1 MGHDK, CDR2 SYGVNS. V was trimmed by 3 bases and J by 10 bases, leaving 18 bases between them. This CDR3 contains 14 residues. CDR3 DNA: TGTGCCAGCAGTGATCGGGGAGGGCTACAGGGAGCTTTCTTT. Protein: CASSDRGGLQGAFF.

Only one count was recorded for this clone. The chain has TRBV12-3 or TRBV12-4 and TRBJ1-6; no clear D gene. The CDR3 is 12 residues long. Trimming pared 6 bases from V and 10 bases from J, leaving 10 bases between. Written as DNA, the CDR3 is TGTGCCAGCAGCAAAGACATCTCACCCCTCCACTTT. It is translated as CASSKDISPLHF.

In nucleotides, the CDR3 is TGTGCCAGCAGTGCTACACCTCACAGATGGGTTGAAAAACTGTTTTTT. It translates to CASSATPHRWVEKLFF. The chain combines TRBV27 with TRBJ1-4; D uncertain. The ends were cut back, 5 bases at V and 7 bases at J, with 20 bases in the middle. Germline V lookup: CDR1 MNHEY, CDR2 SMNVEV (reference sequence). The CDR3 consists of 16 residues.

The V call is TRBV29-1, the J call TRBJ1-2; D might be TRBD1 (5 bases). CDR1 is SQVTM and CDR2 is ANQGSEA in the germline V gene. Trimming pared 5 bases from V and 0 bases from J, leaving 13 bases between. The CDR3 runs 14 residues. The CDR3 coding sequence is TGCAGCGTTCTGGGGACTGAAGCTAACTATGGCTACACCTTC. It translates to CSVLGTEANYGYTF.

This chain links TRBV12-3 or TRBV12-4 with TRBJ2-3; a weak D match, TRBD1 (6 bases). The CDR3 totals 13 residues. The V end lost 8 bases, the J end lost 1 base, and 10 bases lay between the germline ends. The CDR3 DNA reads as TGTGCCAGCGCCCCAGGGGGCACAGATACGCAGTATTTT. This sequence encodes CASAPGGTDTQYF.

The rearrangement uses TRBV7-8 and TRBJ2-1; D is possibly TRBD2 (6 bases). Germline CDR1 is SGHVS and CDR2 is FQNEAQ. Deletions cut 3 bases from V and 0 bases from J, with 12 bases between. The CDR3 runs to 16 residues. CDR3 protein: CASSFPGLSSYNEQFF. CDR3 nucleotides: TGTGCCAGCAGCTTCCCGGGACTCAGCTCCTACAATGAGCAGTTCTTC. Filled out from reference TRBV7-8 and TRBJ2-1, the complete variable domain reads GAGVSQSPRYKVAKRGQDVALRCDPISGHVSLFWYQQALGQGPEFLTYFQNEAQLDKSGLPSDRFFAERPEGSVSTLKIQRTQQEDSAVYLCASSFPGLSSYNEQFFGPGTRLTVL.

The chain uses TRBV2 and TRBJ1-1; maybe TRBD1 (5 bases). Germline V gives CDR1 SNHLY, CDR2 FYNNEI. V lost 8 bases and J 5 bases, leaving 12 bases between the germline ends. The CDR3 sequence is 12 residues long. CDR3 sequence: CASDQGSTEAFF. Here the CDR3 DNA reads TGTGCCAGCGACCAGGGATCGACTGAAGCTTTCTTT.

This clone was recorded at least ten times. The chain links TRBV4-1 to TRBJ1-1, with D uncertain. Per the germline V gene, CDR1 is MGHRA and CDR2 is YSYEKL. The CDR3 covers 15 residues. V lost 4 bases, J lost 4 bases, and 16 bases lay in between. In DNA, the CDR3 is TGCGCCAGCAGCCCCAGCCCCGGGAGCGTCACTGAAGCTTTCTTT. Its translation is CASSPSPGSVTEAFF.

The chain uses TRBV28 and TRBJ1-3; 8 bases match TRBD1. Germline lookup yields CDR1 MDHEN and CDR2 SYDVKM. Germline trimming cut 2 bases from V and 2 bases from J; bases unmatched to any gene: 8. This CDR3 is built from 17 residues. This CDR3 is CASSLQGALSTGNTIYF. The CDR3 nucleotides are TGTGCCAGCAGTTTACAGGGGGCCCTCTCTACTGGAAACACCATATATTTT.

V and J are TRBV4-3 and TRBJ2-7; the match to TRBD1 covers 9 bases. This CDR3 is built from 14 residues. The ends lost 4 bases at V and 2 bases at J; junction bases unmatched: 3. Germline V lookup: CDR1 LGHNA, CDR2 YSLEER. The CDR3 loop is CASSLGQGTYEQYF. CDR3 DNA: TGCGCCAGCAGCCTAGGACAGGGGACCTACGAGCAGTACTTC.

The chain carries TRBV19 and TRBJ1-1; maybe TRBD1 (5 bases). CDR1 is LNHDA and CDR2 is SQIVND in the germline V gene (reference sequence). The CDR3 is 15 amino acids. The V and J ends lost 6 bases and 4 bases respectively, with 18 bases between them. CDR3 nucleotide sequence: TGTGCCAGTAGAGTATTTCGGGGCGGGGGCACTGAAGCTTTCTTT. It encodes CASRVFRGGGTEAFF.

Concerning this clone itself: An end of the junction differs from the germline gene, which may be a read error. This sequence joins TRBV20-1 and TRBJ1-4; D unresolved. From germline, CDR1 is DFQATT and CDR2 SNEGSKA (reference sequence). CDR3 size: 10 residues. Here the CDR3 reads CSARGDNLTF. In DNA form, the CDR3 reads TGCAGTGCTAGAGGCGACAACCTTACGTTT.